The clone carrying this T cell receptor (beta chain) has more than one count but fewer than ten. This sample was included in a study of cytomegalovirus exposure and HLA in healthy donors. PCR involved 60 Vbeta and 13 Jbeta primers. Libraries were prepared by immunoSEQ multiplex PCR; TCRdb keeps only in-frame clonotypes and omits some of them. The table records approximately 150,000 clones, roughly 80% of them present only once. Germline values: CDR1 SGDLS, CDR2 YYNGEE. Trimming stripped 0 bases from V and 3 bases from J, with 9 bases between. This CDR3 contains 14 residues. The sample consisted of PBMCs. This clonotype was sampled from a woman aged 45 to 65 in good health and CMV-seronegative. This chain joins TRBV9 and TRBJ2-5; weak D call: TRBD2 (5 bases). CDR3 nucleotides: TGTGCCAGCAGCGTAGGTCCGCGGGAAGAGACCCAGTACTTC. Protein product: CASSVGPREETQYF.